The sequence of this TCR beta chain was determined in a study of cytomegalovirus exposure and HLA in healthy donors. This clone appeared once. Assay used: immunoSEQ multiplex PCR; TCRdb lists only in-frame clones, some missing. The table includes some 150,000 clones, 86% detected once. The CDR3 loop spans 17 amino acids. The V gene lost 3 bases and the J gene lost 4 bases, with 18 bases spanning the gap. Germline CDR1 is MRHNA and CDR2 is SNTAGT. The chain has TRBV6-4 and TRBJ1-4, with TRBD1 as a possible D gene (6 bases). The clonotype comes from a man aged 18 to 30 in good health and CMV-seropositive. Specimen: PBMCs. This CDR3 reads CASSDSRGRGFNEKLFF. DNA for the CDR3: TGTGCCAGCAGTGATTCCAGGGGAAGGGGGTTTAATGAAAAACTGTTTTTT.